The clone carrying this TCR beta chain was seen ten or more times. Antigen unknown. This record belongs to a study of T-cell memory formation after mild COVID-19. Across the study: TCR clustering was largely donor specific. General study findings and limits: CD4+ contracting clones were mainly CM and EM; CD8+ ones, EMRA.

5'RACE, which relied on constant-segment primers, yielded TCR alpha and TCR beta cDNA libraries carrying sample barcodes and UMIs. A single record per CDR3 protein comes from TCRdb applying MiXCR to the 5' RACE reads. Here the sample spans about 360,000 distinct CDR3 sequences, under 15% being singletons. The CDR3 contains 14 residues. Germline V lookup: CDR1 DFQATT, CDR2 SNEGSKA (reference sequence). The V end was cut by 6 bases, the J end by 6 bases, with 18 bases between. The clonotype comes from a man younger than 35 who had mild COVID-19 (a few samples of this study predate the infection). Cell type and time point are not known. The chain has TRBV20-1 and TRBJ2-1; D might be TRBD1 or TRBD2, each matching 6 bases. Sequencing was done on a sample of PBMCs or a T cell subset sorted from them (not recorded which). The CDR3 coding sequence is TGCAGTGCAGACGACAGCGGAGGGGGCAATGAGCAGTTCTTC. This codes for CSADDSGGGNEQFF.